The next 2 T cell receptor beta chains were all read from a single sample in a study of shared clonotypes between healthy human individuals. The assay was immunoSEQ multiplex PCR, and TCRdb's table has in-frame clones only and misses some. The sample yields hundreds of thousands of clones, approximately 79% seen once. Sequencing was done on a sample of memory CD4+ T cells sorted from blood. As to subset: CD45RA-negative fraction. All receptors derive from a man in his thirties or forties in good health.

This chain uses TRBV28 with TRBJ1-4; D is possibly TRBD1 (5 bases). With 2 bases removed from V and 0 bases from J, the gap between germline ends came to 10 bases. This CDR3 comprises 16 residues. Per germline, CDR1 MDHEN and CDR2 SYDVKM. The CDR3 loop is CASSLLTGSTNEKLFF. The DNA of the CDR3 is TGTGCCAGCAGTTTACTTACAGGTTCAACTAATGAAAAACTGTTTTTT.

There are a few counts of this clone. As DNA, the CDR3 is TGTGCCAGCAGCGAGCACGGGGAGCTGTTTTTT. It yields the protein CASSEHGELFF. The chain employs TRBV2 and TRBJ2-2; D ambiguous. Germline V lookup: CDR1 SNHLY, CDR2 FYNNEI. V was clipped by 6 bases and J by 7 bases, with 6 bases between them. The CDR3 is 11 residues long. Full variable domain (remainder filled in from reference TRBV2 and TRBJ2-2): EPEVTQTPSHQVTQMGQEVILRCVPISNHLYFYWYRQILGQKVEFLVSFYNNEISEKSEIFDDQFSVERPDGSNFTLKIRSTKLEDSAMYFCASSEHGELFFGEGSRLTVL.